One and the same sample provided the 13 T cell receptor beta chains below, sequenced in a study of Ad26.COV2.S vaccination and SARS-CoV-2 variants. Assay: immunoSEQ multiplex PCR; the TCRdb copy retains only in-frame clones and omits some. There are about 390,000 clones in the sample; around 85% occur only once, and approximately 3.7% lies in the top ten. Treatment described: roughly 20 received Ad26.COV2.S at low or high dose, single or two shots; several received placebo; per-sample allocation not given. Sampling occurred on day 63 after the first vaccine or placebo injection. The specimen comprised peripheral blood, sampled in a trial of Ad26.COV2.S vaccine versus placebo. All receptors come from a person between 18 and 65 years old who received the Ad26.COV2.S COVID-19 vaccine or a placebo.

In this sample, this clone turned up once. The chain has TRBV5-5 and TRBJ1-4; tentatively, D is TRBD1 (6 bases). Germline V gene data show CDR1 as SGHKS and CDR2 as YYEKEE (reference sequence). Deletions cut 1 base from V and 4 bases from J, with 11 bases between. The length of the CDR3 is 15 residues. CDR3 loop: CASSLQPGHNEKLFF. The CDR3 nucleotides are TGTGCCAGCAGCTTGCAGCCGGGACATAATGAAAAACTGTTTTTT.

The chain is built from TRBV19 and TRBJ2-2, with 7 bases identical to TRBD1. Germline lookup yields CDR1 LNHDA and CDR2 SQIVND (reference sequence). The CDR3 contains 14 residues. With V trimmed by 10 bases and J by 0 bases, 5 bases remained unmatched. The DNA of the CDR3 is TGTGCCACTACCGGGACAGCGAACACCGGGGAGCTGTTTTTT. Amino acids: CATTGTANTGELFF.

The chain uses TRBV7-8 and TRBJ2-7, with 8 bases identical to TRBD1. Germline assignment: CDR1 SGHVS and CDR2 FQNEAQ. V lost 2 bases, J lost 3 bases, and 9 bases stayed unmatched. The CDR3 extends over 16 amino acids. The CDR3 DNA reads TGTGCCAGCAGCTTATGGCGAGACAGGGGCATCTACGAGCAGTACTTC. Translation gives CASSLWRDRGIYEQYF.

This chain links TRBV6-5 with TRBJ1-4; D unresolved. Germline V gene data show CDR1 as MNHEY and CDR2 as SVGAGI. The CDR3 length is 16 residues. The V end lost 0 bases, the J end lost 0 bases, and 8 bases lay between the germline ends. The DNA of the CDR3 is TGTGCCAGCAGTTACTCGTCGTCCGCAACTAATGAAAAACTGTTTTTT. It specifies CASSYSSSATNEKLFF.

The chain couples TRBV5-4 to TRBJ2-5; D ambiguous. The V end was cut by 4 bases, the J end by 2 bases, with 9 bases between. Germline CDR1 is SGHNT and CDR2 is YYREEE (reference sequence). The CDR3 has 13 amino acids. This chain's CDR3 is CASSPTLQETQYF. In nucleotides, the CDR3 is TGTGCCAGCAGCCCGACTCTACAAGAGACCCAGTACTTC.

The CDR3, as DNA: TGTGCCAGCAGCTTGTGGGACTATTTTGAAGCTTTCTTT. It codes for CASSLWDYFEAFF. The chain links TRBV5-6 to TRBJ1-1, with D perhaps matching TRBD1 (5 bases). Trimming removed 1 base at V and 7 bases at J, with 11 bases between. Germline V gene lookup returns CDR1 SGHDT and CDR2 YYEEEE. This CDR3 is built from 13 residues.

The chain employs TRBV27 and TRBJ2-3; 12 bases are a match to TRBD2. Looked up from germline, CDR1 is MNHEY and CDR2 is SMNVEV (reference sequence). There are 15 residues in the CDR3. Trimming at V came to 4 bases and at J to 9 bases, leaving 8 bases not matched to a gene. In DNA form, the CDR3 reads TGTGCCAGCAGTTCTAGCGGGGGGGGCCCGAGAACGCAGTATTTT. It encodes CASSSSGGGPRTQYF.

For the CDR3, the DNA is TGTGCCAGCAGCTTTGGGGGGCTAGTAGGACTCTATCAAGAGACCCAGTACTTC. Its translation: CASSFGGLVGLYQETQYF. The chain is built from TRBV7-9 and TRBJ2-5; D may match TRBD1 or TRBD2 (6 bases each). V lost 3 bases, J lost 2 bases, and 22 bases lay in between. This CDR3 has 18 residues. Germline V CDR1 and CDR2: SEHNR, FQNEAQ (reference sequence).

This chain connects TRBV19 to TRBJ2-5; 11 bases align to TRBD2. The CDR3 is 14 amino acids. Germline V lookup: CDR1 LNHDA, CDR2 SQIVND (reference sequence). V lost 8 bases and J lost 5; bases outside the gene matches: 7. The CDR3 loop is CASSTSGALETQYF. CDR3 DNA sequence: TGTGCCAGTTCGACTAGCGGGGCTTTGGAGACCCAGTACTTC.

This rearrangement joins TRBV5-1 to TRBJ2-6; no clear D. From germline, CDR1 is SGHRS and CDR2 YFSETQ. Trimming took off 0 bases at V and 0 bases at J, with 4 bases between the two ends. The CDR3 extends over 15 amino acids. CDR3 DNA: TGCGCCAGCAGCTTGGATTACTCTGGGGCCAACGTCCTGACTTTC. It encodes CASSLDYSGANVLTF.

The chain couples TRBV13 to TRBJ2-3; D gene ambiguous. The CDR3 consists of 12 residues. The germline CDR1 and CDR2 sequences are PRHDT and FYEKMQ (reference sequence). V lost 0 bases and J 3 bases, leaving 1 base between the germline ends. The CDR3 loop reads CASSLGTDTQYF. CDR3 coding DNA: TGTGCCAGCAGCTTAGGTACAGATACGCAGTATTTT.

The V and J genes are TRBV13 and TRBJ2-4; the D is unclear. The CDR3 loop spans 13 amino acids. Trimming removed 3 bases from V and 6 bases from J, with 9 bases in between. Germline values: CDR1 PRHDT, CDR2 FYEKMQ (reference sequence). The CDR3 DNA reads TGTGCCAGCAGCTTCAACGCAGGAAACATTCAGTACTTC. Protein: CASSFNAGNIQYF. Full variable domain (missing parts from reference TRBV13 and TRBJ2-4): AAGVIQSPRHLIKEKRETATLKCYPIPRHDTVYWYQQGPGQDPQFLISFYEKMQSDKGSIPDRFSAQQFSDYHSELNMSSLELGDSALYFCASSFNAGNIQYFGAGTRLSVL.

The rearrangement joins TRBV5-1 to TRBJ2-2, with 7 positions matching TRBD1. Germline V gene lookup returns CDR1 SGHRS and CDR2 YFSETQ. The ends lost 4 bases at V and 8 bases at J; junction bases unmatched: 8. The CDR3 has 14 residues. The CDR3 here is CASSLDRVQGELFF. The CDR3 coding sequence is TGCGCCAGCAGCCTCGACAGGGTCCAAGGGGAGCTGTTTTTT.